These 15 T cell receptor beta chains came from one sample sequenced in a study of regulatory T cells in long-lasting Graves disease. In building TCR beta libraries, iRepertoire HTBI primers were used together with Arm-PCR of CDR3 regions. TCRdb used MiXCR to reprocess the multiplex PCR reads, holding one entry per CDR3 protein. The repertoire has fewer than 650,000 distinct CDR3 sequences, 15% to 20% of them found once; the top ten carry around 12%. Time point of the sample: newly diagnosed GD, antithyroid drugs for less than 3 months. PBMCs were the source of the RNA used for TCR sequencing. These data were likewise used in another study, on T cells in Graves' hyperthyroidism and ophthalmopathy.

The material was peripheral blood mononuclear cells (PBMCs), obtained at new diagnosis, from a patient treated with antithyroid drugs. The receptors here all came from a young man with Graves disease.

This clonotype showed up just a few times. The chain is built from TRBV6-1 and TRBJ2-7, with 7 positions matching TRBD2. V shed 4 bases and J 3 bases; nucleotides not matched to a gene: 6. Germline V CDR1 and CDR2: MNHNS, SASEGT. The CDR3 totals 14 residues. This CDR3 is CASSVLAESYEQYF. The CDR3 DNA reads TGTGCCAGCAGTGTCCTAGCGGAAAGCTACGAGCAGTACTTC.

This rearrangement joins TRBV20-1 to TRBJ2-1, with TRBD2 matching 11 bases. V shed 1 base, J shed 6 bases, and the junction held 8 bases outside the gene matches. Per germline, CDR1 DFQATT and CDR2 SNEGSKA (reference sequence). The CDR3 length is 16 residues. CDR3 coding DNA: TGCAGTGCTAGAGGCCCGGGACTAGCGGACTTCAATGAGCAGTTCTTC. This translates into CSARGPGLADFNEQFF.

This clonotype has more than one count but fewer than ten. The V call is TRBV12-3 or TRBV12-4, the J call TRBJ1-5, with 7 bases identical to TRBD1. Germline trimming cut 4 bases from V and 3 bases from J; bases unmatched to any gene: 3. This CDR3 contains 14 residues. The CDR3 DNA reads as TGTGCCAGCAGTTATGGGACAGACAATCAGCCCCAGCATTTT. This encodes CASSYGTDNQPQHF.

Note on this clonotype: Its ends do not fully match the called genes, so a read error is possible. The chain couples TRBV5-1 to TRBJ1-1, with D perhaps TRBD1 (6 bases). Germline V gene sequence: CDR1 SGHRS, CDR2 YFSETQ. The CDR3 runs to 15 residues. The CDR3 DNA is TGTGCCAGCAGCTTGCGGGGGGCGATGAACACTGAAGCTTTCTTT. Amino acid sequence: CASSLRGAMNTEAFF.

The table lists this clonotype with many counts. This chain uses TRBV12-3 or TRBV12-4 with TRBJ2-1, with no clear D. V was cut by 7 bases and J by 11 bases, with 21 bases left in between. The CDR3 sequence is 14 residues long. The CDR3 here is CASTYGPPPTKQFF. In nucleotides, the CDR3 is TGTGCCAGCACGTACGGGCCCCCTCCAACAAAGCAGTTCTTC.

The genes are TRBV30 and TRBJ1-2; the D is unclear. Trimming removed 4 bases at V and 4 bases at J, with 13 bases between. The CDR3 extends over 13 amino acids. Germline V gene sequence: CDR1 GTSNPN, CDR2 SVGIG (reference sequence). CDR3 in DNA: TGTGCCTGGACCCTCCAGGAGACCTATGGCTACACCTTC. The encoded protein is CAWTLQETYGYTF.

Concerning this clonotype itself: This sequence may be a read error, since a much larger clone differs from it by one base. The chain combines TRBV7-2 with TRBJ2-5; 10 bases align to TRBD2. J lost 7 bases, V lost 1 base, and 6 bases had no gene match. Germline-derived CDR1 and CDR2 are SGHTA and FQGNSA. CDR3 length equals 15 residues. CDR3 loop: CASSLVAGGFRTQYF. As DNA, the CDR3 is TGTGCCAGCAGCTTAGTAGCGGGAGGATTTCGGACCCAGTACTTC.

This clonotype was seen at least ten times. The chain combines TRBV20-1 with TRBJ2-1; the D is unclear. Germline V gene lookup returns CDR1 DFQATT and CDR2 SNEGSKA (reference sequence). Trimming pared 6 bases from V and 6 bases from J, leaving 9 bases between. This CDR3 contains 11 residues. The CDR3 DNA is TGCAGTGCCGAGGATAGCAATGAGCAGTTCTTC. This gives the protein CSAEDSNEQFF.

The V gene is TRBV19, the J gene TRBJ2-6; TRBD1 might be the D (5 bases). Per germline, CDR1 LNHDA and CDR2 SQIVND (reference sequence). Deletions cut 6 bases from V and 1 base from J, with 22 bases between. This CDR3 has 19 amino acids. CDR3: CASSPTDMRLISGANVLTF. The CDR3 region has the DNA TGTGCCAGTAGCCCCACGGACATGAGGTTAATTTCTGGGGCCAACGTCCTGACTTTC.

This clonotype appeared many times. V gene TRBV11-3 combines with J gene TRBJ2-3; possibly TRBD2 for D (5 bases). Per germline, CDR1 SGHNT and CDR2 YENEEA. The CDR3 sequence is 13 residues long. The V gene lost 2 bases and the J gene lost 4 bases, with 7 bases spanning the gap. CDR3 region: CASSLRGSDTQYF. The CDR3 DNA follows: TGTGCCAGCAGCTTACGCGGGTCAGATACGCAGTATTTT.

This clonotype was seen ten or more times. V and J are TRBV28 and TRBJ1-5; D is ambiguous. V was clipped by 3 bases and J by 1 base, with 10 bases between them. The CDR3 contains 15 residues. CDR1 is MDHEN and CDR2 is SYDVKM in the germline V gene. CDR3 region: CASSFGSVSNQPQHF. The CDR3 DNA sequence: TGTGCCAGCAGTTTCGGTTCGGTGAGCAATCAGCCCCAGCATTTT.

The V call is TRBV6-1, the J call TRBJ2-6; D might be TRBD1 (5 bases). The CDR3 has 18 residues. CDR1 is MNHNS, CDR2 SASEGT, per germline. V was pared by 4 bases and J by 0 bases, with 16 bases between. In DNA, the CDR3 is TGTGCCAGCAGTGTCGTAGGGGCCCTGAGCTCTGGGGCCAACGTCCTGACTTTC. It codes for CASSVVGALSSGANVLTF.

The genes are TRBV7-9 and TRBJ2-6, with a tentative D call TRBD2 (5 bases). The CDR3 length is 18 residues. Germline V lookup: CDR1 SEHNR, CDR2 FQNEAQ (reference sequence). Trimming removed 5 bases from V and 0 bases from J, with 17 bases in between. This CDR3 is CASSPPPGLLSGANVLTF. As DNA, the CDR3 is TGTGCCAGCAGCCCCCCCCCGGGGTTGCTCTCTGGGGCCAACGTCCTGACTTTC.

This clonotype has ten or more counts. The gene calls are TRBV10-3 and TRBJ2-3; a possible D gene is TRBD2 (5 bases). This CDR3 has 15 amino acids. Germline lookup yields CDR1 ENHRY and CDR2 SYGVKD. V was cut by 2 bases and J by 0 bases, with 9 bases left in between. CDR3 sequence: CAISEGSSSTDTQYF. CDR3 nucleotides: TGTGCCATCAGTGAGGGGAGCAGTAGCACAGATACGCAGTATTTT.

The chain is built from TRBV7-9 and TRBJ1-5; D remains ambiguous. This CDR3 is built from 15 residues. Germline CDR1 and CDR2: SEHNR and FQNEAQ (reference sequence). V was cut by 5 bases and J by 9 bases, with 20 bases left in between. For the CDR3, the DNA is TGTGCCAGCAGCGACCAGACATCCCCCGTTTTGCCCCAGCATTTT. This gives the protein CASSDQTSPVLPQHF.